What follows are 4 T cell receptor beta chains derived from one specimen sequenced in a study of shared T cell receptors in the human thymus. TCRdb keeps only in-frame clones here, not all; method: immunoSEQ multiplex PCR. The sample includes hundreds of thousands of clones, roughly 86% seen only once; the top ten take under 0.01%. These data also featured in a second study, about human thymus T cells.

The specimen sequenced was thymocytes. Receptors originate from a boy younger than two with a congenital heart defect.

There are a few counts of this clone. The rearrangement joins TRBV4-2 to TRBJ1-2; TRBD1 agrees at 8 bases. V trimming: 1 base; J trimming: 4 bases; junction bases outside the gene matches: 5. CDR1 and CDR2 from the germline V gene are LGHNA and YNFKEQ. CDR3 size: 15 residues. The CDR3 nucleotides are TGTGCCAGCAGCCAAGCGAGAGGGACAGGCTATGGCTACACCTTC. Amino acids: CASSQARGTGYGYTF.

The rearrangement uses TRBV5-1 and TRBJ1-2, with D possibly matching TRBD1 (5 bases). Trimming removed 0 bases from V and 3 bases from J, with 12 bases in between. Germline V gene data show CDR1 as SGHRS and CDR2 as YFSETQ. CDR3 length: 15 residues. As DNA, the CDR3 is TGCGCCAGCAGCTTGGACGGGGGGGGTGACTATGGCTACACCTTC. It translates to CASSLDGGGDYGYTF. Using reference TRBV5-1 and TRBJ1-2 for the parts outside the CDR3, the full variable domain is KAGVTQTPRYLIKTRGQQVTLSCSPISGHRSVSWYQQTPGQGLQFLFEYFSETQRNKGNFPGRFSGRQFSNSRSEMNVSTLELGDSALYLCASSLDGGGDYGYTFGSGTRLTVV.

The CDR3 protein is CASSEDRGTETQYF. The CDR3 DNA reads as TGTGCCAGCAGCGAGGACAGGGGGACGGAGACCCAGTACTTC. This rearrangement joins TRBV9 to TRBJ2-5, with 10 bases identical to TRBD1. CDR1 is SGDLS, CDR2 YYNGEE, per germline. V dropped 3 bases and J dropped 5; count of bases not matched to a gene: 4. This CDR3 spans 14 amino acids. The full variable domain, its missing parts supplied by reference TRBV9 and TRBJ2-5, is DSGVTQTPKHLITATGQRVTLRCSPRSGDLSVYWYQQSLDQGLQFLIQYYNGEERAKGNILERFSAQQFPDLHSELNLSSLELGDSALYFCASSEDRGTETQYFGPGTRLLVL.

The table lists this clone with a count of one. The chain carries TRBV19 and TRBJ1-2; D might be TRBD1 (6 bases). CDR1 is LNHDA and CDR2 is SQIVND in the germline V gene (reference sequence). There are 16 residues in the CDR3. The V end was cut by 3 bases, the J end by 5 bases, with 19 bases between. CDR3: CASSMGHEGHRYGYTF. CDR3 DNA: TGTGCCAGTAGTATGGGACACGAAGGACACAGATATGGCTACACCTTC.